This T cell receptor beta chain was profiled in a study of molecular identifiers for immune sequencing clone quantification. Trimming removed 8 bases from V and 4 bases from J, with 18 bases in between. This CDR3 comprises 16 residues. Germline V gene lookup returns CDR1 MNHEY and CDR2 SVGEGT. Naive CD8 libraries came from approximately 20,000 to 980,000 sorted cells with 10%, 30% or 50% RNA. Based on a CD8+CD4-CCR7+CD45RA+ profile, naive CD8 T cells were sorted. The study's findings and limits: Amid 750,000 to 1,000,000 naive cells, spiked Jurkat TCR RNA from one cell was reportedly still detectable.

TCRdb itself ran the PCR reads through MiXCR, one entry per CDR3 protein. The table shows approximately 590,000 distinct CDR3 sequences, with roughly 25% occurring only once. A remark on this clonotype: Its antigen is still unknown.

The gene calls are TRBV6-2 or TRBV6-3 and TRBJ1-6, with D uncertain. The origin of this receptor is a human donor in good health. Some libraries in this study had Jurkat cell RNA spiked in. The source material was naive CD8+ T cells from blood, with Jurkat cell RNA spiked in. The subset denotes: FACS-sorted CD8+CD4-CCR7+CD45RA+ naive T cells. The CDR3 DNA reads TGTGCCAGCGACACCTCGCTTTTGGAATATAATTCACCCCTCCACTTT. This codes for CASDTSLLEYNSPLHF.